A single T cell receptor (beta chain) is shown here with its context. CDR1 SNHLY and CDR2 FYNNEI come from the germline V gene. This CDR3 spans 15 amino acids. V shed 6 bases and J shed 2 bases, with 16 bases lying between them. These data are taken from a study of blood T cell repertoires in COVID-19. Study-level information: The United States, Italy and Spain supplied acute and convalescent COVID-19 samples.

Authors' processing steps: For nucleated cells, counts were estimated from reference gene primer amplification. Assay used: immunoSEQ multiplex PCR; TCRdb lists only in-frame clones, some missing. Clonal size and the V and J genes are those of that table, whereas D and trimming came from the DNA. The profile covers around 28,000 clones, with 84% appearing a single time and less than 20% taken by the ten largest. The receptor was derived from a man aged 65 to 79 with active COVID-19. The chain couples TRBV2 to TRBJ2-5; the D gene is possibly TRBD2 (5 bases). Sample: peripheral blood. CDR3 nucleotides: TGTGCCAGCAGAGGGTCGGTCGGGGTTCAAGAGACCCAGTACTTC. This codes for CASRGSVGVQETQYF. Together with reference TRBV2 and TRBJ2-5, the CDR3 gives the full variable domain: EPEVTQTPSHQVTQMGQEVILRCVPISNHLYFYWYRQILGQKVEFLVSFYNNEISEKSEIFDDQFSVERPDGSNFTLKIRSTKLEDSAMYFCASRGSVGVQETQYFGPGTRLLVL.